Listed here are 4 T cell receptor beta chains from one sample, sequenced in a study of T-cell memory formation after mild COVID-19 (dated by TCRdb to the early 2020s). To prepare the library, 5' RACE was applied. Reads for this sample came from an Illumina NovaSeq 6000. TCRdb's own reprocessing of the public reads used fastp at Q25 and MiXCR and kept productive beta chains. Each CDR3 protein gets just one entry, which takes the most common genes and DNA from the rows behind it. The sample table holds about 430,000 distinct CDR3 sequences, of which around 17% were seen once. The top ten clonotypes cover about 22% of the sample. Sequenced sample: PBMCs or a T cell subset sorted from them (not recorded which). The receptors were sampled from a man between 18 and 35 years old who had mild COVID-19 (a few samples of this study predate the infection). The sample titles of this study are shuffled in the database, so cell type and time point are left out; the donor was told from shared clones.

V usage is TRBV10-3 and J usage is TRBJ2-2; D gene unclear. This CDR3 region has 16 residues. V was trimmed by 0 bases and J by 5 bases, leaving 13 bases between them. Germline V lookup: CDR1 ENHRY, CDR2 SYGVKD. For the CDR3, the DNA is TGTGCCATCAGTGAGTCAACATTAAGGGAAACCGGGGAGCTGTTTTTT. Translation: CAISESTLRETGELFF.

This clonotype was seen only a few times. As DNA, the CDR3 is TGTGCCGCAGGAACCGGGGGGACTGAAGCTTTCTTT. It codes for CAAGTGGTEAFF. The V and J genes are TRBV6-5 and TRBJ1-1; a possible D gene is TRBD1 (5 bases). With 11 bases removed from V and 5 bases from J, the gap between germline ends came to 15 bases. The CDR3 length is 12 residues. CDR1 is MNHEY, CDR2 SVGAGI, per germline.

The chain uses TRBV5-1 and TRBJ1-1, with 8 positions matching TRBD1. The CDR3 extends over 15 amino acids. Germline V lookup: CDR1 SGHRS, CDR2 YFSETQ. V shed 4 bases and J 6 bases; nucleotides not matched to a gene: 11. The CDR3 here is CASSRTGRGLAEAFF. CDR3 DNA: TGCGCCAGCAGCCGGACAGGGAGGGGGTTGGCTGAAGCTTTCTTT. The full variable domain, with the rest looked up from reference TRBV5-1 and TRBJ1-1, is KAGVTQTPRYLIKTRGQQVTLSCSPISGHRSVSWYQQTPGQGLQFLFEYFSETQRNKGNFPGRFSGRQFSNSRSEMNVSTLELGDSALYLCASSRTGRGLAEAFFGQGTRLTVV.

This clonotype was seen a handful of times. At one end, the junction sequence differs from germline, possibly due to a read error. The gene calls are TRBV5-1 and TRBJ2-7, with D unclear. The CDR3 extends over 11 amino acids. Germline lookup yields CDR1 SGHRS and CDR2 YFSETQ. CDR3 sequence: CASSSEYEHYF. The CDR3, as DNA: TGCGCCAGCAGCTCCGAATACGAGCACTACTTC.